Below, 29 T cell receptor beta chains from the same sample are listed, as sequenced in a study of T-cell memory formation after mild COVID-19. One entry per CDR3 protein results from TCRdb running MiXCR on the 5' RACE reads. This table holds around 340,000 distinct CDR3 sequences, less than 20% found once. The sample consisted of PBMCs or a T cell subset sorted from them (not recorded which). These receptor sequences come from a man younger than 35 who had mild COVID-19 (a few samples of this study predate the infection). Cell type and time point are not known.

This clonotype was counted ten times or more. The chain employs TRBV5-1 and TRBJ1-3; no clear D gene. The germline V gene has CDR1 SGHRS and CDR2 YFSETQ. V gave up 1 base and J gave up 6 bases, with 11 bases separating them. This CDR3 comprises 14 residues. CDR3 DNA: TGCGCCAGCAGCTTGTATGTCAGGTCAAACACCATATATTTT. It is translated as CASSLYVRSNTIYF.

This clonotype was detected only a few times. V usage is TRBV7-9 and J usage is TRBJ2-3, with 7 nucleotides matching TRBD1. The germline V gene encodes CDR1 SEHNR and CDR2 FQNEAQ (reference sequence). The CDR3 spans 17 residues. V lost 4 bases and J lost 5; bases outside the gene matches: 15. CDR3 DNA: TGTGCCAGCAGCTACGGATTGTGGACAGGTGAGGGAGATACGCAGTATTTT. Amino acid sequence: CASSYGLWTGEGDTQYF.

This clonotype appeared a few times. V is TRBV7-8 and J is TRBJ2-1; TRBD2 agrees at 11 bases. In germline, CDR1 is SGHVS, CDR2 FQNEAQ. The CDR3 length is 13 residues. Trimming cost V 6 bases and J 5 bases; bases outside gene matches: 0. The CDR3 sequence is CASRTSGNNEQFF. CDR3 DNA: TGTGCCAGCAGGACTAGCGGGAACAATGAGCAGTTCTTC.

V usage is TRBV6-2 or TRBV6-3 and J usage is TRBJ2-7, with D hard to call. This CDR3 contains 15 residues. Per the germline V gene, CDR1 is MNHEY and CDR2 is SVGEGT. V lost 4 bases and J lost 2, with 15 bases in between. The CDR3 region is CASSWTRTGTYEQYF. DNA of the CDR3: TGTGCCAGCAGTTGGACCAGGACGGGTACCTACGAGCAGTACTTC.

CDR3 region: CASSPLRNTEAFF. CDR3 DNA sequence: TGTGCCAGTAGTCCCTTAAGGAACACTGAAGCTTTCTTT. The chain employs TRBV19 and TRBJ1-1; no clear D gene. Per the germline V gene, CDR1 is LNHDA and CDR2 is SQIVND (reference sequence). This CDR3 is 13 amino acids long. Trimming cost V 5 bases and J 1 base, with 8 bases left between them.

The CDR3 sequence: CASSRSGGEAETQYF. DNA of the CDR3: TGTGCCAGCAGCCGTAGCGGGGGCGAGGCAGAGACCCAGTACTTC. The chain joins TRBV6-1 to TRBJ2-5; 9 positions match TRBD2. The trim removed 6 bases at V and 4 bases at J, leaving 9 bases unmatched. The CDR3 contains 15 residues. Germline V gene sequence: CDR1 MNHNS, CDR2 SASEGT.

This clonotype was found many times. CDR3 in amino acids: CASSRDGNEQFF. For the CDR3, the DNA is TGTGCCAGCAGCCGGGACGGCAATGAGCAGTTCTTC. This sequence joins TRBV5-6 and TRBJ2-1; TRBD1 or TRBD2 may be the D gene (5 bases each). Germline V lookup: CDR1 SGHDT, CDR2 YYEEEE. Trimming took 4 bases from V and 6 from J, leaving 8 bases between them. This CDR3 has 12 amino acids.

This clonotype was observed a handful of times. The genes are TRBV7-2 and TRBJ1-4; a possible D gene is TRBD1 (6 bases). Deletions cut 4 bases from V and 6 bases from J, with 12 bases between. Germline V gene sequence: CDR1 SGHTA, CDR2 FQGNSA. This CDR3 spans 14 amino acids. This CDR3 reads CASSSWGADEKLFF. CDR3 coding DNA: TGTGCCAGCAGCTCGTGGGGGGCAGATGAAAAACTGTTTTTT.

The chain employs TRBV27 and TRBJ2-7; 7 nucleotides align to TRBD2. Per germline, CDR1 MNHEY and CDR2 SMNVEV (reference sequence). The CDR3 has 13 residues. V shed 6 bases, J shed 1 base, and the junction held 3 bases outside the gene matches. CDR3 coding DNA: TGTGCCAGCAGGAACGGGGGGTCCTACGAGCAGTACTTC. Translating gives CASRNGGSYEQYF.

This clonotype was found a few times. The J gene is TRBJ2-7, the V gene TRBV28, with D perhaps TRBD1 or TRBD2 (5 bases each). CDR1 MDHEN and CDR2 SYDVKM come from the germline V gene. This CDR3 region has 18 residues. V lost 5 bases and J 5 bases, leaving 28 bases between the germline ends. In DNA form, the CDR3 reads TGTGCCAGCAGTCCTCTAAATCGGGACGGGCAGGGTCCTAACGAGCAGTACGTC. Protein product: CASSPLNRDGQGPNEQYV.

The chain combines TRBV10-2 with TRBJ1-5; D is ambiguous. The length of the CDR3 is 13 residues. The V and J ends lost 8 bases and 4 bases respectively, with 12 bases between them. The V gene's germline CDR1 is WSHSY and CDR2 SAAADI. CDR3 in amino acids: CASSPVGNQPQHF. CDR3 nucleotide sequence: TGCGCCAGCTCCCCCGTCGGGAATCAGCCCCAGCATTTT.

This clonotype has just a few counts. The chain couples TRBV5-4 to TRBJ2-5, with D perhaps TRBD2 (5 bases). Germline assignment: CDR1 SGHNT and CDR2 YYREEE (reference sequence). CDR3 length: 13 amino acids. Trimming took 0 bases from V and 5 from J, leaving 8 bases between them. CDR3 in DNA: TGTGCCAGCAGCTTGGAGATAGCGGAGACCCAGTACTTC. This encodes CASSLEIAETQYF.

This clonotype was seen more than once but under ten times. CDR3 region: CSARESPQPNSPLHF. CDR3 DNA sequence: TGCAGTGCTAGAGAAAGCCCGCAACCAAATTCACCCCTCCACTTT. V usage is TRBV20-1 and J usage is TRBJ1-6; D remains ambiguous. The CDR3 contains 15 residues. The V gene lost 0 bases and the J gene lost 7 bases, with 13 bases spanning the gap. Germline CDR1 and CDR2: DFQATT and SNEGSKA (reference sequence).

In its sample, this clonotype was seen a few times. The chain carries TRBV28 and TRBJ2-7; perhaps D is TRBD1 or TRBD2 (5 bases each). The CDR3 is made up of 13 amino acids. Germline CDR1 reads MDHEN; CDR2 reads SYDVKM. Deletions cut 7 bases from V and 3 bases from J, with 13 bases between. CDR3 DNA: TGTGCCAGCAAATCGCATGGGGGCTACGAGCAGTACGTC. Residues: CASKSHGGYEQYV.

This clonotype was observed a handful of times. For the CDR3, the DNA is TGTGCCAGCAGCCGTCACGGATCTAACACTGAAGCTTTCTTT. Translated, it gives CASSRHGSNTEAFF. The V call is TRBV12-3 or TRBV12-4, the J call TRBJ1-1; D gene unclear. V was pared by 6 bases and J by 2 bases, with 13 bases between. This CDR3 has 14 amino acids.

The gene calls are TRBV6-2 or TRBV6-3 and TRBJ1-4, with D unclear. The germline CDR1 and CDR2 sequences are MNHEY and SVGEGT. The CDR3 loop spans 12 amino acids. Trimming removed 4 bases from V and 7 bases from J, with 7 bases in between. Written as DNA, the CDR3 is TGTGCCAGCAGTTCCAGAAGTGAAAAACTGTTTTTT. This sequence encodes CASSSRSEKLFF.

The gene calls are TRBV7-2 and TRBJ2-1; D is uncertain. From germline, CDR1 is SGHTA and CDR2 FQGNSA. V was pared by 2 bases and J by 2 bases, with 10 bases between. The CDR3 is made up of 15 amino acids. The CDR3 is CASSLIPGPYNEQFF. The CDR3 coding sequence is TGTGCCAGCAGCTTAATCCCCGGCCCCTACAATGAGCAGTTCTTC. Variable domain in full (rest from reference TRBV7-2 and TRBJ2-1): GAGVSQSPSNKVTEKGKDVELRCDPISGHTALYWYRQSLGQGLEFLIYFQGNSAPDKSGLPSDRFSAERTGGSVSTLTIQRTQQEDSAVYLCASSLIPGPYNEQFFGPGTRLTVL.

The chain uses TRBV4-2 and TRBJ2-5; TRBD1 matches at 9 bases. The CDR3 runs 15 residues. V dropped 3 bases and J dropped 3; count of bases not matched to a gene: 5. Per the germline V gene, CDR1 is LGHNA and CDR2 is YNFKEQ. As DNA, the CDR3 is TGTGCCAGCAGCCACTTGGGACAGGGCAAAGAGACCCAGTACTTC. This gives the protein CASSHLGQGKETQYF.

Only a few counts were recorded for this clonotype. CDR3 sequence reads: CSAVGRGETQYF. DNA for the CDR3: TGCAGCGCTGTCGGTCGGGGCGAGACCCAGTACTTC. The chain has TRBV29-1 and TRBJ2-5; D tentatively fits TRBD1 or TRBD2 (5 bases each). Germline CDR1 reads SQVTM; CDR2 reads ANQGSEA. The CDR3 spans 12 residues. The V end lost 7 bases, the J end lost 5 bases, and 14 bases lay between the germline ends.

The CDR3 loop reads CASSSVDRDYGYTF. CDR3 in DNA: TGTGCCAGCAGCTCGGTCGACAGGGACTATGGCTACACCTTC. V and J are TRBV5-6 and TRBJ1-2; 7 bases are shared with TRBD1. The CDR3 has 14 amino acids. Germline CDR1 and CDR2: SGHDT and YYEEEE. The V and J ends lost 3 bases and 3 bases, in that order; junction bases with no gene match: 5.

This clonotype was detected a few times. The chain is built from TRBV6-5 and TRBJ1-3, with no clear D. Trimming removed 5 bases at V and 3 bases at J, with 8 bases between. There are 13 residues in the CDR3. CDR1 MNHEY and CDR2 SVGAGI come from the germline V gene. DNA of the CDR3: TGTGCCAGCAGTCCAGAAGTTGGAAACACCATATATTTT. Translation: CASSPEVGNTIYF.

The rearrangement links TRBV6-6 to TRBJ1-5; 7 bases line up with TRBD1. Germline V CDR1 and CDR2: MNHNY, SVGAGI (reference sequence). Trimming cost V 6 bases and J 3 bases; bases outside gene matches: 11. This CDR3 is built from 16 residues. The CDR3 DNA sequence: TGTGCCAGCAGCCTAAGCGGGACAGACTTCAATCAGCCCCAGCATTTT. It specifies CASSLSGTDFNQPQHF.

This clonotype was seen a handful of times. The V gene is TRBV7-9, the J gene TRBJ1-2, with D tentatively TRBD1 (5 bases). Germline V gives CDR1 SEHNR, CDR2 FQNEAQ (reference sequence). The CDR3 runs 13 residues. Trimming shortened V by 5 bases and J by 4 bases, and 11 bases separated the two germline ends. In DNA, the CDR3 is TGTGCCAGCAGCCGTGGGGACCCCTATGGCTACACCTTC. Protein product: CASSRGDPYGYTF.

This clonotype came up many times. The chain combines TRBV7-2 with TRBJ2-2; D is perhaps TRBD2 (5 bases). With 4 bases removed from V and 5 bases from J, the gap between germline ends came to 8 bases. CDR1 SGHTA and CDR2 FQGNSA come from the germline V gene. The CDR3 totals 13 residues. This chain's CDR3 is CASSSLGTGELFF. CDR3 coding DNA: TGTGCCAGCAGCTCACTAGGGACCGGGGAGCTGTTTTTT. Full variable domain (missing parts from reference TRBV7-2 and TRBJ2-2): GAGVSQSPSNKVTEKGKDVELRCDPISGHTALYWYRQSLGQGLEFLIYFQGNSAPDKSGLPSDRFSAERTGGSVSTLTIQRTQQEDSAVYLCASSSLGTGELFFGEGSRLTVL.

This clonotype was seen at least ten times. The junction and the germline gene differ at one end; a read error may be behind it. The CDR3 coding sequence is TGCGCCAGCAGCCAAGATTCGACAGATACGCAGTATTTT. Translating it yields CASSQDSTDTQYF. The gene calls are TRBV3-1 and TRBJ2-3; no clear D gene. The germline gives CDR1 LGHDT, CDR2 YNNKEL (reference sequence). The length of the CDR3 is 13 residues.

The J gene is TRBJ1-2, the V gene TRBV5-4; D uncertain. Germline CDR1 reads SGHNT; CDR2 reads YYREEE (reference sequence). This CDR3 is 14 amino acids long. The germline V and J ends were trimmed by 0 bases and 4 bases, with 10 bases remaining between them. The CDR3 DNA follows: TGTGCCAGCAGCTTGGACCAGGAGGGCTATGGCTACACCTTC. It codes for CASSLDQEGYGYTF.

This clonotype has more than one count but fewer than ten. The J gene is TRBJ2-3, the V gene TRBV18; D ambiguous. Between the trimmed V and J ends, which lost 0 bases and 4 bases, there was a span of 14 bases. Looked up from germline, CDR1 is KGHSH and CDR2 is LQKENI. The CDR3 is 16 amino acids. The CDR3 DNA sequence: TGTGCCAGCTCACCACCGGCGTCGTCAGAAGCAGATACGCAGTATTTT. It translates to CASSPPASSEADTQYF.

There are a few counts of this clonotype. The gene calls are TRBV24-1 and TRBJ2-3, with D hard to call. Trimming stripped 8 bases from V and 6 bases from J, with 8 bases between. CDR3 length: 11 residues. Germline values: CDR1 KGHDR, CDR2 SFDVKD. Written as DNA, the CDR3 is TGTGCCACCACCATGAGGGATACGCAGTATTTT. Translation gives CATTMRDTQYF.

This clonotype has just a few counts. The J gene is TRBJ2-6, the V gene TRBV7-9, with a weak D call TRBD1 (6 bases). From germline, CDR1 is SEHNR and CDR2 FQNEAQ (reference sequence). Trimming removed 3 bases at V and 0 bases at J, with 12 bases between. The CDR3 runs to 17 residues. CDR3 loop: CASSFWGPSSGANVLTF. The CDR3, as DNA: TGTGCCAGCAGCTTCTGGGGGCCGAGCTCTGGGGCCAACGTCCTGACTTTC.